The T cell receptor beta chain described here comes from a study of regulatory T cells in long-lasting Graves disease. Study-wide points: Persistent patients shared under 3,000 public clonotypes among themselves. Newly diagnosed patients shared fewer, at 900 to 1,000.

Turning to this clonotype: Its cognate antigen is unknown. This likely came from a read error, as a far larger clone is one base away.

Researchers made TCR beta libraries by using iRepertoire HTBI primers and running Arm-PCR on CDR3 regions. TCRdb redid the calling of the multiplex PCR reads with MiXCR, one entry per CDR3 protein. The repertoire has 700,000 or so distinct CDR3 sequences, approximately 29% of them found once; the top ten carry 40% to 50%. This sample's time point: persistent/refractory GD, antithyroid drugs over 5 years with positive TRAb. PBMC RNA served as the TCR library source. Patients hailed from an endocrinology department in Xi'an, China. Germline V gene sequence: CDR1 MDHEN, CDR2 SYDVKM. The CDR3 length is 18 residues.

This chain uses TRBV28 with TRBJ2-4; possible D gene TRBD1, 5 bases. The J call may not be correct, given that the DNA end is closer to TRBJ2-5. The input for sequencing was peripheral blood mononuclear cells (PBMCs), taken when the disease was refractory, from a patient treated with antithyroid drugs. The clonotype comes from a female donor with Graves disease. This chain's CDR3 is CASSLYRGSDMAKETQYF. Written as DNA, the CDR3 is TGTGCCAGCAGTTTATATAGGGGATCGGACATGGCAAAGGAGACCCAGTACTTC.